The next 28 T cell receptor beta chains were all read from a single sample in a study of blood T cells in healthy people across ages. The use of a sample-barcoded 5' primer and a J-beta primer mix characterized a second PCR of roughly 6 to 11 cycles. MiXCR, run by TCRdb on the 5' RACE reads, gives a single entry per CDR3 protein. The sample holds hundreds of thousands of distinct CDR3 sequences, about three fifths seen once. Input material: blood. These receptors all come from a man aged 25 to 40 in good health.

The V and J genes are TRBV27 and TRBJ1-6; D is ambiguous. CDR1 and CDR2 from the germline V gene are MNHEY and SMNVEV (reference sequence). The CDR3 has 17 residues. Trimming took 2 bases from V and 0 from J, leaving 11 bases between them. CDR3 DNA: TGTGCCAGCAGTTTAAGTCAGATTAGCTCCTATAATTCACCCCTCCACTTT. This sequence encodes CASSLSQISSYNSPLHF.

This clonotype was counted a few times. The CDR3 here is CASSSPGQSQETQYF. As DNA, the CDR3 is TGTGCCAGCAGTTCCCCGGGACAGAGCCAAGAGACCCAGTACTTC. The chain is built from TRBV12-3 or TRBV12-4 and TRBJ2-5; 7 bases line up with TRBD1. J lost 1 base, V lost 4 bases, and 6 bases had no gene match. The CDR3 has 15 residues.

The chain is built from TRBV12-3 or TRBV12-4 and TRBJ2-4, with D unresolved. Trimming pared 3 bases from V and 6 bases from J, leaving 9 bases between. CDR3 length: 13 amino acids. CDR3 in amino acids: CASSLLVSNIQYF. The CDR3 DNA sequence: TGTGCCAGCAGTTTGCTCGTCTCAAACATTCAGTACTTC.

This rearrangement joins TRBV20-1 to TRBJ2-3; D might be TRBD1 or TRBD2, each matching 5 bases. Trimming shortened V by 3 bases and J by 6 bases, and 13 bases separated the two germline ends. This CDR3 has 13 residues. CDR1 is DFQATT and CDR2 is SNEGSKA in the germline V gene (reference sequence). The CDR3 sequence: CSASPGAGDTQYF. CDR3 coding DNA: TGCAGTGCTAGCCCCGGGGCCGGGGATACGCAGTATTTT.

The gene calls are TRBV7-2 and TRBJ1-2; no definite D call. Trimming shortened V by 5 bases and J by 4 bases, and 11 bases separated the two germline ends. This CDR3 is 13 amino acids long. Germline CDR1 is SGHTA and CDR2 is FQGNSA. Here the CDR3 DNA reads TGTGCCAGCAGCCCCATTCTGCTCTATGGCTACACCTTC. As protein: CASSPILLYGYTF.

The gene calls are TRBV7-2 and TRBJ2-3, with D unclear. Germline values: CDR1 SGHTA, CDR2 FQGNSA. This CDR3 has 14 amino acids. Trimming cost V 3 bases and J 1 base, with 8 bases left between them. This CDR3 is CASSFAPGTDTQYF. Here the CDR3 DNA reads TGTGCCAGCAGCTTCGCTCCTGGCACAGATACGCAGTATTTT.

This clonotype was detected a few times. The V call is TRBV7-9, the J call TRBJ2-1, with 10 nucleotides matching TRBD2. CDR3 length: 16 residues. V shed 5 bases, J shed 9 bases, and the junction held 13 bases outside the gene matches. The V gene's germline CDR1 is SEHNR and CDR2 FQNEAQ (reference sequence). CDR3 sequence: CASSRLLAGGSIEQFF. The CDR3 nucleotides read TGTGCCAGCAGCCGCTTATTAGCGGGGGGTTCAATTGAGCAGTTCTTC.

The chain recombines TRBV11-2 with TRBJ2-5; D call uncertain. The CDR3 runs 14 residues. V lost 7 bases and J 5 bases, leaving 17 bases between the germline ends. CDR1 and CDR2 from the germline V gene are SGHAT and FQNNGV. In DNA, the CDR3 is TGTGCCAGCAAGCGATTCGGTGTAAGGGAGACCCAGTACTTC. Translated: CASKRFGVRETQYF.

The V gene is TRBV5-1, the J gene TRBJ2-6; either TRBD1 or TRBD2 may supply D (5 bases each). Trimming cost V 4 bases and J 0 bases, with 20 bases left between them. Germline CDR1 reads SGHRS; CDR2 reads YFSETQ. The CDR3 contains 19 residues. CDR3 nucleotides: TGCGCCAGCAGCCCCGCCGGGACGGAAGACCGCTCTGGGGCCAACGTCCTGACTTTC. Its protein is CASSPAGTEDRSGANVLTF.

The V call is TRBV20-1, the J call TRBJ1-2, with D perhaps TRBD1 (5 bases). CDR1 is DFQATT and CDR2 is SNEGSKA in the germline V gene (reference sequence). There are 12 residues in the CDR3. The CDR3 here is CSGAWKASGYTF. CDR3 nucleotide sequence: TGCAGCGGGGCGTGGAAGGCGTCTGGCTACACCTTC.

The chain employs TRBV15 and TRBJ2-7; D perhaps matches TRBD1 (5 bases). CDR1 is LNHNV, CDR2 YYDKDF, per germline (reference sequence). CDR3 length equals 14 residues. With 3 bases removed from V and 4 bases from J, the gap between germline ends came to 13 bases. CDR3 amino acids: CATSSPDSQYEQYF. The DNA for the CDR3 is TGTGCCACCAGCAGCCCAGACAGCCAGTACGAGCAGTACTTC.

This chain links TRBV7-6 with TRBJ2-7, with D perhaps matching TRBD1 (6 bases). The V end lost 2 bases, the J end lost 0 bases, and 11 bases lay between the germline ends. The germline gives CDR1 SGHVS, CDR2 FNYEAQ. The CDR3 runs to 15 residues. DNA of the CDR3: TGTGCCAGCAGCTTATGGCAGGGGACCTCCTACGAGCAGTACTTC. This encodes CASSLWQGTSYEQYF.

The genes are TRBV2 and TRBJ1-6, with unresolved D. Germline V gene data show CDR1 as SNHLY and CDR2 as FYNNEI. This CDR3 comprises 13 residues. Trimming shortened V by 6 bases and J by 9 bases, and 12 bases separated the two germline ends. For the CDR3, the DNA is TGTGCCAGCAGGGGTGAGGGAGGTTCACCCCTCCACTTT. Its translation is CASRGEGGSPLHF.

The rearrangement links TRBV5-1 to TRBJ2-7; 7 bases map to TRBD2. Germline V gives CDR1 SGHRS, CDR2 YFSETQ. The length of the CDR3 is 15 residues. V shed 1 base and J 4 bases; nucleotides not matched to a gene: 8. The CDR3 sequence is CASSLYPGAGYEQYF. The CDR3 nucleotides are TGCGCCAGCAGCTTGTATCCGGGAGCGGGGTACGAGCAGTACTTC.

This clonotype was observed a few times. The chain is built from TRBV20-1 and TRBJ2-3; D is unclear. Deletions cut 7 bases from V and 10 bases from J, with 18 bases between. Germline V gives CDR1 DFQATT, CDR2 SNEGSKA (reference sequence). The CDR3 consists of 12 residues. CDR3 DNA sequence: TGCAGTGTCTTAGACCCCGCGGCGCCGCAGTATTTT. Protein product: CSVLDPAAPQYF.

The chain's CDR3 is CASSLGLAGAYEQFF. The CDR3 nucleotides read TGTGCCAGCAGTTTAGGACTAGCGGGAGCTTATGAGCAGTTCTTC. V gene TRBV12-3 or TRBV12-4 combines with J gene TRBJ2-1; 12 nucleotides match TRBD2. CDR3 length: 15 residues. Trimming at V came to 1 base and at J to 8 bases, leaving 3 bases not matched to a gene.

The CDR3 loop is CSAGREPSSYNEQFF. The CDR3 coding sequence is TGCAGTGCTGGGCGGGAACCTAGCTCCTACAATGAGCAGTTCTTC. V usage is TRBV20-1 and J usage is TRBJ2-1, with a tentative D call TRBD2 (6 bases). V lost 5 bases and J lost 0, with 14 bases in between. CDR1 and CDR2 (germline): DFQATT, SNEGSKA (reference sequence). The CDR3 contains 15 residues.

The J gene is TRBJ2-4, the V gene TRBV28; maybe TRBD2 (5 bases). This CDR3 contains 18 residues. Germline CDR1 MDHEN, CDR2 SYDVKM. V gave up 6 bases and J gave up 0 bases, with 21 bases separating them. The DNA for the CDR3 is TGTGCCAGCAGACCAACCCCGGGGAAGTACTTAGCCAAAAACATTCAGTACTTC. Protein: CASRPTPGKYLAKNIQYF.

This sequence joins TRBV20-1 and TRBJ2-7; TRBD2 matches at 11 bases. Germline CDR1 DFQATT, CDR2 SNEGSKA (reference sequence). The trim removed 5 bases at V and 3 bases at J, leaving 6 bases unmatched. The CDR3 length is 14 residues. The CDR3 reads CSASTSGVLYEQYF. CDR3 coding DNA: TGCAGTGCTTCGACTAGCGGGGTACTCTACGAGCAGTACTTC.

This clonotype was counted once. V usage is TRBV29-1 and J usage is TRBJ2-3; TRBD1 might be the D (5 bases). Germline CDR1 reads SQVTM; CDR2 reads ANQGSEA. The V end was cut by 1 base, the J end by 2 bases, with 10 bases between. The CDR3 totals 14 residues. This CDR3 is CSVEGGTDTDTQYF. CDR3 nucleotide sequence: TGCAGCGTTGAAGGGGGCACCGACACAGATACGCAGTATTTT.

The V gene is TRBV7-9, the J gene TRBJ2-1; 7 bases are a match to TRBD1. V dropped 11 bases and J dropped 0; count of bases not matched to a gene: 10. The germline CDR1 and CDR2 sequences are SEHNR and FQNEAQ (reference sequence). CDR3 length: 15 amino acids. In DNA, the CDR3 is TGTGCCGCAGGGGGTACCTTTAGCTCCTACAATGAGCAGTTCTTC. Protein: CAAGGTFSSYNEQFF.

The gene calls are TRBV6-1 and TRBJ2-7; 9 nucleotides match TRBD2. With 6 bases clipped from V and 3 bases from J, the junction kept 12 bases outside the gene matches. Germline V gene lookup returns CDR1 MNHNS and CDR2 SASEGT. This CDR3 contains 16 residues. The CDR3 sequence: CASRPGPAGGSYEQYF. The CDR3 DNA sequence: TGTGCCAGCAGGCCGGGACCAGCGGGAGGCAGCTACGAGCAGTACTTC.

CDR3 DNA: TGCAGTGCTAGAGTGTGGAGTTCGGGGTGGGACGAGCAGTACTTC. Translating gives CSARVWSSGWDEQYF. J is TRBJ2-7 and V is TRBV20-1; maybe TRBD2 (5 bases). Germline CDR1 is DFQATT and CDR2 is SNEGSKA (reference sequence). Trimming stripped 1 base from V and 5 bases from J, with 18 bases between. This CDR3 spans 15 amino acids.

The rearrangement joins TRBV20-1 to TRBJ2-7; TRBD2 might be the D (6 bases). Trimming stripped 3 bases from V and 2 bases from J, with 17 bases between. Germline V CDR1 and CDR2: DFQATT, SNEGSKA (reference sequence). The CDR3 runs 15 residues. As DNA, the CDR3 is TGCAGTGCTAGCTCCATTGGTAGCGGTACCTACGAGCAGTACTTC. Translating gives CSASSIGSGTYEQYF.

The rearrangement uses TRBV4-2 and TRBJ1-6, with a weak D call TRBD1 (5 bases). The V end was cut by 4 bases, the J end by 10 bases, with 20 bases between. The CDR3 runs to 16 residues. CDR1 is LGHNA and CDR2 is YNFKEQ in the germline V gene. The CDR3 is CASSRDRLRAESPLHF. The CDR3 region has the DNA TGTGCCAGCAGCCGAGACAGACTCAGGGCGGAATCACCCCTCCACTTT.

The chain has TRBV14 and TRBJ2-5, with D tentatively TRBD2 (6 bases). This CDR3 contains 13 residues. V lost 4 bases and J 1 base, leaving 7 bases between the germline ends. CDR1 and CDR2 from the germline V gene are SGHDN and FVKESK. The CDR3 here is CASSRDFQETQYF. In nucleotides, the CDR3 is TGTGCCAGCAGCCGGGACTTCCAAGAGACCCAGTACTTC.

CDR3 sequence: CASSNGRDVYNEQFF. DNA of the CDR3: TGTGCCAGCAGTAACGGGAGGGACGTTTACAATGAGCAGTTCTTC. The chain has TRBV6-1 and TRBJ2-1; 8 bases agree with TRBD2. The CDR3 contains 15 residues. Germline loops: CDR1 MNHNS, CDR2 SASEGT. V was clipped by 5 bases and J by 4 bases; unmatched bases: 7.

V and J are TRBV7-2 and TRBJ2-3, with a tentative D call TRBD2 (5 bases). CDR1 SGHTA and CDR2 FQGNSA come from the germline V gene. Trimming removed 5 bases from V and 4 bases from J, with 16 bases in between. CDR3 length equals 15 residues. The CDR3 DNA is TGTGCCAGCAGCCTCTCACTCCGGGAATCAGATACGCAGTATTTT. Amino acids: CASSLSLRESDTQYF.